Shown below are 27 T cell receptor beta chains from a single sample sequenced in a study of shared clonotypes between healthy human individuals. The table came from immunoSEQ multiplex PCR; TCRdb's copy has only in-frame clones and leaves some out. The sample records 2 million to 2.5 million clones, 93% being singletons. Sequencing input: naive CD4+ T cells from PBMCs. Specified subset: CD45RA+ positively selected. The receptors derive from a man aged 18-30 years in good health. Some clones in this sample may be carry-over from other donors' samples.

J is TRBJ2-3 and V is TRBV7-2, with D tentatively TRBD2 (6 bases). The CDR3 sequence is 14 residues long. Germline CDR1 reads SGHTA; CDR2 reads FQGNSA. Trimming stripped 4 bases from V and 5 bases from J, with 13 bases between. Here the CDR3 DNA reads TGTGCCAGCAGCTCAGGGTTAGCGGAAGATACGCAGTATTTT. Amino acids: CASSSGLAEDTQYF.

The rearrangement joins TRBV7-2 to TRBJ2-7; TRBD2 agrees at 9 bases. With V trimmed by 4 bases and J by 6 bases, 7 bases remained unmatched. The CDR3 extends over 14 amino acids. Germline CDR1 and CDR2: SGHTA and FQGNSA. CDR3 sequence: CASSSRSGRREQYF. The CDR3 DNA sequence: TGTGCCAGCAGCTCTCGCAGCGGGAGGCGCGAGCAGTACTTC.

The rearrangement uses TRBV7-6 and TRBJ2-7, with D possibly being TRBD2 (5 bases). With 4 bases removed from V and 7 bases from J, the gap between germline ends came to 14 bases. The CDR3 length is 13 residues. Germline V lookup: CDR1 SGHVS, CDR2 FNYEAQ. CDR3: CASSSRQTGEQYF. The CDR3 nucleotides read TGTGCCAGCAGCTCGCGGCAGACGGGGGAGCAGTACTTC.

The V gene is TRBV5-4, the J gene TRBJ2-5; maybe TRBD1 (6 bases). The V gene lost 4 bases and the J gene lost 10 bases, with 17 bases spanning the gap. This CDR3 is 13 amino acids long. CDR1 is SGHNT and CDR2 is YYREEE in the germline V gene (reference sequence). CDR3 residues: CASSPNRDGRQYF. In DNA form, the CDR3 reads TGTGCCAGCAGCCCAAACAGGGACGGTCGCCAGTACTTC.

CDR3 amino acids: CATESGRWADTQYF. As DNA, the CDR3 is TGTGCCACCGAGAGCGGGAGGTGGGCAGATACGCAGTATTTT. The rearrangement uses TRBV2 and TRBJ2-3, with 9 bases fitting TRBD2. The CDR3 covers 14 residues. The V gene's germline CDR1 is SNHLY and CDR2 FYNNEI. J lost 4 bases, V lost 10 bases, and 9 bases had no gene match. Combining the CDR3 with reference TRBV2 and TRBJ2-3 gives the whole variable domain EPEVTQTPSHQVTQMGQEVILRCVPISNHLYFYWYRQILGQKVEFLVSFYNNEISEKSEIFDDQFSVERPDGSNFTLKIRSTKLEDSAMYFCATESGRWADTQYFGPGTRLTVL.

This chain connects TRBV19 to TRBJ2-5, with TRBD1 matching over 7 bases. The CDR3 contains 15 residues. Germline trimming cut 5 bases from V and 1 base from J; bases unmatched to any gene: 7. Germline V gene data show CDR1 as LNHDA and CDR2 as SQIVND (reference sequence). In nucleotides, the CDR3 is TGTGCCAGTAGTGAGGGACAGCGATTCCAAGAGACCCAGTACTTC. Translating it yields CASSEGQRFQETQYF.

The chain joins TRBV19 to TRBJ1-5, with 9 nucleotides matching TRBD1. The junction had 11 bases not matched to a gene; V was cut back by 8 bases and J by 6 bases. The CDR3 spans 15 residues. The germline gives CDR1 LNHDA, CDR2 SQIVND (reference sequence). The CDR3, as DNA: TGTGCCAGTGCCCGAGACAGGGGGTTCGGTCAGCCCCAGCATTTT. This encodes CASARDRGFGQPQHF.

This chain links TRBV7-8 with TRBJ1-4, with unresolved D. V lost 5 bases and J 7 bases, leaving 14 bases between the germline ends. Germline lookup yields CDR1 SGHVS and CDR2 FQNEAQ. This CDR3 contains 14 residues. CDR3 bases: TGTGCCAGCAGCCCCAGACGGGCCACTGAAAAACTGTTTTTT. It is translated as CASSPRRATEKLFF. Together with reference TRBV7-8 and TRBJ1-4, the CDR3 gives the full variable domain: GAGVSQSPRYKVAKRGQDVALRCDPISGHVSLFWYQQALGQGPEFLTYFQNEAQLDKSGLPSDRFFAERPEGSVSTLKIQRTQQEDSAVYLCASSPRRATEKLFFGSGTQLSVL.

The chain employs TRBV18 and TRBJ2-5, with D possibly matching TRBD2 (5 bases). CDR3 length equals 14 residues. V lost 3 bases, J lost 3 bases, and 11 bases lay in between. From germline, CDR1 is KGHSH and CDR2 LQKENI. CDR3 DNA: TGTGCCAGCTCACCCGGACTGGCGAAAGAGACCCAGTACTTC. It translates to CASSPGLAKETQYF.

The V call is TRBV6-5, the J call TRBJ1-2; D is possibly TRBD1 (5 bases). Germline loops: CDR1 MNHEY, CDR2 SVGAGI. With 2 bases removed from V and 5 bases from J, the gap between germline ends came to 15 bases. CDR3 length: 15 residues. The CDR3 DNA follows: TGTGCCAGCAGTTACGGGGCTGTTCTGGGGTATGGCTACACCTTC. Encoded protein: CASSYGAVLGYGYTF.

About this clone: Other DNA sequences from this sample encode an identical CDR3 as well. This rearrangement joins TRBV18 to TRBJ1-1; D is uncertain. The CDR3 totals 11 residues. Germline V gene lookup returns CDR1 KGHSH and CDR2 LQKENI. Between the trimmed V and J ends, which lost 6 bases and 5 bases, there was a span of 7 bases. CDR3 sequence reads: CASSPNTEAFF. The CDR3 DNA reads TGTGCCAGCTCCCCTAATACTGAAGCTTTCTTT.

A remark on this clone: Within the sample, other DNA sequences also encode this same CDR3. The chain joins TRBV5-1 to TRBJ2-1; TRBD2 matches 13 bases. The CDR3 covers 15 residues. Germline V gene lookup returns CDR1 SGHRS and CDR2 YFSETQ. Trimming took 2 bases from V and 5 from J; bases not matched to a gene: 1. DNA for the CDR3: TGCGCCAGCAGCTTAGGGACTAGCGGGAACAATGAGCAGTTCTTC. This encodes CASSLGTSGNNEQFF.

The chain has TRBV28 and TRBJ2-1, with 12 bases fitting TRBD2. Germline V gene lookup returns CDR1 MDHEN and CDR2 SYDVKM. The CDR3 is made up of 17 amino acids. V trimming: 6 bases; J trimming: 2 bases; junction bases outside the gene matches: 8. This chain's CDR3 is CASSLGPSGRAYNEQFF. The CDR3 coding sequence is TGTGCCAGCAGCTTAGGACCTAGCGGGAGGGCCTACAATGAGCAGTTCTTC.

In this sample, this clone turned up a few times. V usage is TRBV30 and J usage is TRBJ1-1; D gene unclear. Germline V gives CDR1 GTSNPN, CDR2 SVGIG (reference sequence). The CDR3 is 14 residues long. The V and J ends lost 2 bases and 1 base respectively, with 11 bases between them. This CDR3 is CAWSSRSPNTEAFF. CDR3 DNA sequence: TGTGCCTGGAGTTCCCGGAGCCCGAACACTGAAGCTTTCTTT.

The count of this clone is one. The identical CDR3 is also encoded by other nucleotide sequences in the sample. The chain employs TRBV5-4 and TRBJ1-3; no clear D gene. V was shortened by 1 base and J by 0 bases, with 5 bases between the two germline ends. The CDR3 contains 14 residues. CDR1 and CDR2 from the germline V gene are SGHNT and YYREEE (reference sequence). CDR3 nucleotides: TGTGCCAGCAGCTTGAAAGGCTCTGGAAACACCATATATTTT. As protein: CASSLKGSGNTIYF.

The gene calls are TRBV5-1 and TRBJ2-2, with 7 bases fitting TRBD1. Per germline, CDR1 SGHRS and CDR2 YFSETQ. This CDR3 has 15 amino acids. Unmatched junction bases numbered 7, after V lost 4 bases and J lost 4 bases. The CDR3 DNA is TGCGCCAGCAGCCCGACAGGGAACCCCACCGGGGAGCTGTTTTTT. It specifies CASSPTGNPTGELFF. The whole variable domain, filled in from reference TRBV5-1 and TRBJ2-2, reads KAGVTQTPRYLIKTRGQQVTLSCSPISGHRSVSWYQQTPGQGLQFLFEYFSETQRNKGNFPGRFSGRQFSNSRSEMNVSTLELGDSALYLCASSPTGNPTGELFFGEGSRLTVL.

The V and J genes are TRBV4-2 and TRBJ2-2; 8 bases agree with TRBD2. Germline V gene sequence: CDR1 LGHNA, CDR2 YNFKEQ. Trimming took 3 bases from V and 4 from J; bases not matched to a gene: 7. CDR3 length: 16 residues. The CDR3 protein is CASSHSGTSGTGELFF. CDR3 sequence (DNA): TGTGCCAGCAGCCATTCTGGGACTAGTGGCACCGGGGAGCTGTTTTTT.

The DNA for the CDR3 is TGTGCCAGCAGCCCGTCACTAGCGGGGAACCCTGGTGAGCAGTTCTTC. Its protein is CASSPSLAGNPGEQFF. The V and J genes are TRBV7-2 and TRBJ2-1; TRBD2 matches 10 bases. This CDR3 spans 16 amino acids. Germline V CDR1 and CDR2: SGHTA, FQGNSA. Germline trimming cut 5 bases from V and 9 bases from J; bases unmatched to any gene: 13.

As regards this clone: At the DNA level, this CDR3 is encoded by other sequences in the same sample as well. This chain joins TRBV18 and TRBJ1-4, with a possible D match to TRBD1 (6 bases). The CDR3 is 14 residues long. Germline CDR1 is KGHSH and CDR2 is LQKENI. V gave up 3 bases and J gave up 8 bases, with 13 bases separating them. The CDR3 nucleotides are TGTGCCAGCTCACCTACAGGGTTTGGAGAAAAACTGTTTTTT. Encoded protein: CASSPTGFGEKLFF. Full variable domain (outside the CDR3, taken from reference TRBV18 and TRBJ1-4): NAGVMQNPRHLVRRRGQEARLRCSPMKGHSHVYWYRQLPEEGLKFMVYLQKENIIDESGMPKERFSAEFPKEGPSILRIQQVVRGDSAAYFCASSPTGFGEKLFFGSGTQLSVL.

The rearrangement joins TRBV19 to TRBJ2-7; a weak D match, TRBD2 (6 bases). Trimming took off 5 bases at V and 1 base at J, with 18 bases between the two ends. This CDR3 has 16 amino acids. CDR1 and CDR2 (germline): LNHDA, SQIVND (reference sequence). The CDR3 coding sequence is TGTGCCAGTAGTCGGGCTTGGGGGGACTCTTCCTACGAGCAGTACTTC. This codes for CASSRAWGDSSYEQYF.

In the case of this clone: With a far larger clone one base away, a read error is the likely cause. This sequence joins TRBV6-4 and TRBJ2-7, with a weak D call TRBD1 (7 bases). V lost 6 bases and J lost 1, with 13 bases in between. The germline gives CDR1 MRHNA, CDR2 SNTAGT. The CDR3 contains 14 residues. CDR3: CASSPTGRSYEQYF. The CDR3 coding sequence is TGTGCCAGCAGCCCGACAGGGAGGTCCTACGAGCAGTACTTC.

The chain has TRBV6-5 and TRBJ1-4; no reliable D call. Germline CDR1 MNHEY, CDR2 SVGAGI. The CDR3 is 14 amino acids. Trimming left V 2 bases short and J 11 bases short, with 15 bases between. The CDR3 DNA follows: TGTGCCAGCAGTTACGATCGGGGAGTAGGGAAACTGTTTTTT. Residues: CASSYDRGVGKLFF.

Written as DNA, the CDR3 is TGCGCCAGCAGCCCACACTACCTGGCGGGAGGGCCTCTTGAGCAGTTCTTC. It translates to CASSPHYLAGGPLEQFF. This chain links TRBV4-1 with TRBJ2-1, with 9 bases identical to TRBD2. Unmatched junction bases numbered 16, after V lost 4 bases and J lost 9 bases. The germline CDR1 and CDR2 sequences are MGHRA and YSYEKL. The CDR3 length is 17 residues.

J is TRBJ1-3 and V is TRBV19; D not resolved. Germline V CDR1 and CDR2: LNHDA, SQIVND (reference sequence). The V gene lost 4 bases and the J gene lost 0 bases, with 16 bases spanning the gap. The CDR3 has 17 amino acids. The CDR3 sequence is CASSTDAGRISGNTIYF. CDR3 coding DNA: TGTGCCAGTAGTACAGACGCTGGACGGATCTCTGGAAACACCATATATTTT.

The chain has TRBV30 and TRBJ1-1; a possible D gene is TRBD1 (5 bases). Deletions cut 2 bases from V and 1 base from J, with 8 bases between. Germline V lookup: CDR1 GTSNPN, CDR2 SVGIG (reference sequence). The CDR3 extends over 13 amino acids. The CDR3 reads CAWSFQGNTEAFF. The CDR3 bases are TGTGCCTGGAGTTTTCAGGGGAACACTGAAGCTTTCTTT.

The V and J genes are TRBV7-9 and TRBJ1-2; no clear D. V lost 6 bases to trimming and J lost 10 bases, with 15 bases between them. This CDR3 comprises 12 residues. CDR1 and CDR2 (germline): SEHNR, FQNEAQ (reference sequence). The chain's CDR3 is CASSTDLSYYTF. The DNA for the CDR3 is TGTGCCAGCAGTACGGACTTATCCTACTACACCTTC.

The J gene is TRBJ1-1, the V gene TRBV2; D unresolved. The CDR3 is 12 amino acids. Trimming took 6 bases from V and 5 from J, leaving 10 bases between them. Germline assignment: CDR1 SNHLY and CDR2 FYNNEI. Written as DNA, the CDR3 is TGTGCCAGCAGCCTACGGTGGACTGAAGCTTTCTTT. It codes for CASSLRWTEAFF.